The 5 T cell receptor beta chains given below trace back to one sample, sequenced in a study of blood T cell repertoires in COVID-19. Clones were read by immunoSEQ multiplex PCR, and TCRdb kept only the in-frame ones, dropping some. The sample lists roughly 160,000 clones; around 89% were seen once. Sequences were obtained from peripheral blood. The receptors come from a man aged 55 to 69 with acute or convalescent COVID-19.

The gene calls are TRBV5-1 and TRBJ2-2, with D perhaps matching TRBD2 (6 bases). Trimming shortened V by 0 bases and J by 6 bases, and 15 bases separated the two germline ends. Germline lookup yields CDR1 SGHRS and CDR2 YFSETQ. CDR3 length: 16 amino acids. The CDR3 region has the DNA TGCGCCAGCAGCTTGGGTCCGGGTTCGGGGGCCGGGGAGCTGTTTTTT. Residues: CASSLGPGSGAGELFF.

V usage is TRBV29-1 and J usage is TRBJ2-2, with D possibly matching TRBD1 (6 bases). Germline CDR1 is SQVTM and CDR2 is ANQGSEA. Trimming left V 7 bases short and J 5 bases short, with 14 bases between. The CDR3 sequence is 13 residues long. The CDR3 spells CSAAGARTGELFF. DNA of the CDR3: TGCAGCGCAGCAGGGGCACGGACCGGGGAGCTGTTTTTT.

J is TRBJ2-2 and V is TRBV5-1; 9 nucleotides align to TRBD1. With V trimmed by 3 bases and J by 4 bases, 1 base remained unmatched. From germline, CDR1 is SGHRS and CDR2 YFSETQ. The CDR3 is 14 amino acids. The CDR3 is CASSSGQGTGELFF. The CDR3 DNA is TGCGCCAGCAGCTCGGGACAGGGCACCGGGGAGCTGTTTTTT. Combining the CDR3 with reference TRBV5-1 and TRBJ2-2 gives the whole variable domain KAGVTQTPRYLIKTRGQQVTLSCSPISGHRSVSWYQQTPGQGLQFLFEYFSETQRNKGNFPGRFSGRQFSNSRSEMNVSTLELGDSALYLCASSSGQGTGELFFGEGSRLTVL.

The sample holds one count of this clone. The chain combines TRBV7-9 with TRBJ1-2, with 8 bases aligning to TRBD1. Germline values: CDR1 SEHNR, CDR2 FQNEAQ (reference sequence). The CDR3 is 15 residues long. V lost 5 bases to trimming and J lost 6 bases; unmatched junction nucleotides: 11. CDR3 in amino acids: CASSPSSSTGDGYTF. The DNA for the CDR3 is TGTGCCAGCAGCCCGAGCTCCTCGACAGGGGATGGCTACACCTTC.

This chain joins TRBV6-4 and TRBJ2-7; a weak D match, TRBD2 (5 bases). The CDR3 totals 15 residues. Trimming shortened V by 10 bases and J by 0 bases, and 19 bases separated the two germline ends. Germline-derived CDR1 and CDR2 are MRHNA and SNTAGT. The CDR3 sequence: CANRIATISSYEQYF. For the CDR3, the DNA is TGTGCCAACCGCATAGCGACGATCAGCTCCTACGAGCAGTACTTC.